This T cell receptor beta chain was found in a study of T cells in Graves' hyperthyroidism and ophthalmopathy. The CDR3 totals 14 residues. The germline V gene has CDR1 SGHRS and CDR2 YFSETQ. Trimming removed 4 bases from V and 5 bases from J, with 15 bases in between. In its sample, this clonotype was seen many times. From RNA transcripts, TCR beta CDR3 regions were amplified. The TCR CDR3 was amplified in a first-round RT-PCR using the HTBI primer set. One entry per CDR3 protein results from TCRdb running MiXCR on the multiplex PCR reads. The sample yields around 340,000 distinct CDR3 sequences, 11% to 15% seen once.

The chain employs TRBV5-1 and TRBJ1-1; D is perhaps TRBD1 (6 bases). The clonotype was recovered from a woman aged 25-40 years with Graves' hyperthyroidism. The specimen sequenced was blood. CDR3 coding DNA: TGCGCCAGCAGCCAGGCACAGGGTAAGACTGAAGCTTTCTTT. This gives the protein CASSQAQGKTEAFF. Variable domain in full (rest from reference TRBV5-1 and TRBJ1-1): KAGVTQTPRYLIKTRGQQVTLSCSPISGHRSVSWYQQTPGQGLQFLFEYFSETQRNKGNFPGRFSGRQFSNSRSEMNVSTLELGDSALYLCASSQAQGKTEAFFGQGTRLTVV.